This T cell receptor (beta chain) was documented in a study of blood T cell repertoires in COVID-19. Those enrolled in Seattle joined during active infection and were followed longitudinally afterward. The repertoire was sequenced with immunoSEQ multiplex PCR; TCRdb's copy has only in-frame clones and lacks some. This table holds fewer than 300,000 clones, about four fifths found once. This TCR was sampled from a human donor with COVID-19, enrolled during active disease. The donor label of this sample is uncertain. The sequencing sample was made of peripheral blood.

As DNA, the CDR3 is TGTGCCAGCAGTTACTTGGAGACCCAGTACTTC. Residues: CASSYLETQYF. The chain uses TRBV12-3 or TRBV12-4 and TRBJ2-5, with no clear D. This CDR3 region has 11 residues. Trimming cost V 4 bases and J 5 bases, with 5 bases left between them.